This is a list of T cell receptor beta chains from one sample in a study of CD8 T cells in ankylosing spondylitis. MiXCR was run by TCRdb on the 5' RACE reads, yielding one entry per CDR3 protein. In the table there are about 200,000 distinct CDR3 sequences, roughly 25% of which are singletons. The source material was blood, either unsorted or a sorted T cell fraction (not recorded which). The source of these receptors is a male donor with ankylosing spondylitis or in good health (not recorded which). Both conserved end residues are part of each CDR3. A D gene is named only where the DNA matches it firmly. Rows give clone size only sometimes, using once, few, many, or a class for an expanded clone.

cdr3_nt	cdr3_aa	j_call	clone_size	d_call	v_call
TGCGCCAGCAGCCCCGGAGGGACAGGTCAGCCCCAGCATTTT	CASSPGGTGQPQHF	TRBJ1-5	-	TRBD1	TRBV5-1
TGTGCCAGCAGCGTAGGTCCCGATGGGAGGGCAGGGGTTGAGCAGTTCTTC	CASSVGPDGRAGVEQFF	TRBJ2-1	-	-	TRBV9
TGTGCCAGCAGTTTTGTGACGGGGGTTAGCAATCAGCCCCAGCATTTT	CASSFVTGVSNQPQHF	TRBJ1-5	-	-	TRBV12-3/TRBV12-4
TGTGCCAGCAGCTTAACCGGGGCAGGTGATGGCTACACCTTC	CASSLTGAGDGYTF	TRBJ1-2	few	-	TRBV7-3
TGTGCCATCAGCCGGGGGCATGGCACCGGGGAGCTGTTTTTT	CAISRGHGTGELFF	TRBJ2-2	many	-	TRBV10-3
TGTGCCAGCAGCTTGACCAGGGCAGATGAGCAGTTCTTC	CASSLTRADEQFF	TRBJ2-1	-	-	TRBV7-2
TGTGCCAGCAGCACTCTACGTGACACTGAAGCTTTCTTT	CASSTLRDTEAFF	TRBJ1-1	-	-	TRBV11-2
TGCAGTGCGGTCGACAGGGCACCCTACGAGCAGTACTTC	CSAVDRAPYEQYF	TRBJ2-7	once	TRBD1	TRBV20-1
TGCAGCGGAACCGCGGGGACCCAGTACTTC	CSGTAGTQYF	TRBJ2-5	-	-	TRBV29-1
TGCAGCGGGCGACTAGTTGGCACAGATACGCAGTATTTT	CSGRLVGTDTQYF	TRBJ2-3	many	-	TRBV29-1
TGTGCCACCAGCACCGGCAATGAGCAGTTCTTC	CATSTGNEQFF	TRBJ2-1	-	-	TRBV15
TGTGCCACCAGTTTAAAGGGGGATGGAGAGACCCAGTACTTC	CATSLKGDGETQYF	TRBJ2-5	-	-	TRBV24-1
TGCAGCGCGGGAACGGGACTAGTGGACTACGAGCAGTACTTC	CSAGTGLVDYEQYF	TRBJ2-7	few	TRBD2	TRBV29-1
TGTGCCAGCAGCAAACCCGACGGAAATGAAAAACTGTTTTTT	CASSKPDGNEKLFF	TRBJ1-4	many	-	TRBV6-1
TGCGCCAGCAGCCCCGGACTAGCGGGGGGACACGGTGAGCAGTTCTTC	CASSPGLAGGHGEQFF	TRBJ2-1	-	TRBD2	TRBV4-3
TGCAGTGCTAAGCAACAGGGGGCGCGAAGCAATCAGCCCCAGCATTTT	CSAKQQGARSNQPQHF	TRBJ1-5	few	TRBD1	TRBV20-1
TGTGCCAGCAGCCAAGTAGGGGGGAACACTGAAGCTTTCTTT	CASSQVGGNTEAFF	TRBJ1-1	-	-	TRBV3-1
TGTGCCAGCAGCCTCGTGGTCTCTTACGAGCAGTACTTC	CASSLVVSYEQYF	TRBJ2-7	many	-	TRBV27
TGCGCCAGCAGTCCCACGGGTCAAGAGACCCAGTACTTC	CASSPTGQETQYF	TRBJ2-5	many	-	TRBV5-1
TGTGCCAGCAGCCAAGATTGGGGAAACACTGAAGCTTTCTTT	CASSQDWGNTEAFF	TRBJ1-1	many	-	TRBV3-1
TGCGCCAGCAGCACCGGGGTTGGCTACGAGCAGTACTTC	CASSTGVGYEQYF	TRBJ2-7	few	-	TRBV4-3
TGCGCCAGCAGCTTGGCTCCGGGACAGGGTACCGGGGAGCTGTTTTTT	CASSLAPGQGTGELFF	TRBJ2-2	many	TRBD1	TRBV5-1
TGTGCCAGCAGTTTAGGGTCAGGGTATTCACCCCTCCACTTT	CASSLGSGYSPLHF	TRBJ1-6	many	-	TRBV12-3/TRBV12-4
TGTGCCAGCTCACCACCGATGGAGGGTTCCTACGAGCAGTACTTC	CASSPPMEGSYEQYF	TRBJ2-7	-	-	TRBV18
TGCAGCGTTCTACAGGGGGCAAATGAGCAGTTCTTC	CSVLQGANEQFF	TRBJ2-1	-	TRBD1	TRBV29-1
TGTGCCAGCAGCCTCGTAGCGGGAGGACTTTACGAGCAGTACTTC	CASSLVAGGLYEQYF	TRBJ2-7	-	TRBD2	TRBV7-2
TGTGCCATCAGTAGGGACAGGGGGGAGCAGTTCTTC	CAISRDRGEQFF	TRBJ2-1	many	TRBD1	TRBV10-3
TGTGCCAGCAGCCATCAAACAGGAAAAGCTTTCTTT	CASSHQTGKAFF	TRBJ1-1	-	-	TRBV12-3/TRBV12-4
TGTGCCAGCAGAAACCCGGGACAGAGATACGAGCAGTACTTC	CASRNPGQRYEQYF	TRBJ2-7	-	TRBD1	TRBV6-1
TGCAGCGTGGCCGGGACAGTCAACACCGGGGAGCTGTTTTTT	CSVAGTVNTGELFF	TRBJ2-2	-	TRBD1	TRBV29-1
TGTGCCAGCAGCTTGGAAAGGACTAGCGGGAGTAACAAGCAGTACTTC	CASSLERTSGSNKQYF	TRBJ2-7	many	TRBD2	TRBV5-6
TGTGCCAGCAGTTCGTATGACACTCAAGAGACCCAGTACTTC	CASSSYDTQETQYF	TRBJ2-5	-	-	TRBV12-3/TRBV12-4
TGTGCCAGCAGCCCGGACTATCCCACAGATACGCAGTATTTT	CASSPDYPTDTQYF	TRBJ2-3	-	-	TRBV5-5